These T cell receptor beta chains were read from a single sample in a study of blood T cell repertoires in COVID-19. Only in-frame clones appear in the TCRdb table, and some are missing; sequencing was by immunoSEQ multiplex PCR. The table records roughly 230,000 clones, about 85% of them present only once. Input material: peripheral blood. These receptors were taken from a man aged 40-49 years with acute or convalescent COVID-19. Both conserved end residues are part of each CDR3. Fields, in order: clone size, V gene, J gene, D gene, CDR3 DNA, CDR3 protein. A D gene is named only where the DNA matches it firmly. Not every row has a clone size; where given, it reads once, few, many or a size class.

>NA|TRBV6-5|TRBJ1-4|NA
TGTGCCAGCAGCGAGGAGCCCTACAATGAAAAACTGTTTTTT
CASSEEPYNEKLFF
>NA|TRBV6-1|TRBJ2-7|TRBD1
TGTGCCAGCAGTGAACCCGGGACAGGGGGAACCTACGAGCAGTACTTC
CASSEPGTGGTYEQYF
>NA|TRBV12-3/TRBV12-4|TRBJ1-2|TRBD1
TGTGCCAGCAGCCCGACAGGGCAAGGCTACACCTTC
CASSPTGQGYTF
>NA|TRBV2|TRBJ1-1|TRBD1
TGTGCCAGCTCCCGACAGGGGAACACTGAAGCTTTCTTT
CASSRQGNTEAFF
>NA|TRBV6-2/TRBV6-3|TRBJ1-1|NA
TGTGCCAGCAGTAAAACATGGGCGGGAGAAGGCACTGAAGCTTTCTTT
CASSKTWAGEGTEAFF
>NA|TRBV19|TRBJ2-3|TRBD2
TGTGCCAGTAGTAGGGCTAGCGGGGGCCAAGGGAGCACAGATACGCAGTATTTT
CASSRASGGQGSTDTQYF
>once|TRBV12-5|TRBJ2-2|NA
TGTGCTAGTGGTTTGGAGCAAACCGTCACCGGGGAGCTGTTTTTT
CASGLEQTVTGELFF
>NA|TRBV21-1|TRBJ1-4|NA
TGTGCCAGCAGCAAAGCTGAAGGGGATAATGAAAAACTGTTTTTT
CASSKAEGDNEKLFF
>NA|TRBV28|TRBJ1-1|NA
TGTGCCAGCAGTGGGGGAGGGCAGAGGGTCACTGAAGCTTTCTTT
CASSGGGQRVTEAFF
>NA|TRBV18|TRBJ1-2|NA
TGTGCCAGCTCACCGCTACAGGGTGGTGATTATGGCTACACCTTC
CASSPLQGGDYGYTF
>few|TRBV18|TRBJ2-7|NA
TGTGCCAGCTCACCACCAGACACTCGGACAGCCTCCTACGAGCAGTACTTC
CASSPPDTRTASYEQYF
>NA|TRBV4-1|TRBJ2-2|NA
TGCGCCAGCAGCCAAGTGACAACCGGGGAGCTGTTTTTT
CASSQVTTGELFF
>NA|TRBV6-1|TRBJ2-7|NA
TGTGCCAGCAGTGAAAGAGCGGGGACAGGTATTTACGAGCAGTACTTC
CASSERAGTGIYEQYF
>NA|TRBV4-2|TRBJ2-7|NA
TGTGCCAGCAGCCAAGGGGAGAAAGGGCGACAGTACTTC
CASSQGEKGRQYF
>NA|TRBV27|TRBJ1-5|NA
TGTGCCAGCGCCTTAGGGGACAATCAGCCCCAGCATTTT
CASALGDNQPQHF
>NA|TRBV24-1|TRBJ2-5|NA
TGTGCCACCAGTGATGGACTGATTCAAGAGACCCAGTACTTC
CATSDGLIQETQYF
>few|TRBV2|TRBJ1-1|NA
TGTGCCAGCAGTTGGGAGTCTGAAGCTTTCTTT
CASSWESEAFF
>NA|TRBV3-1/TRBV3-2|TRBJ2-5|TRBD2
TGTGCCAGCAGCCGCCGGCCGGGGGGGGCGGGCCGGACCCAGTACTTC
CASSRRPGGAGRTQYF
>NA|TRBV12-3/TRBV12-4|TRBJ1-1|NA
TGTGCCAGCAGTTCTTTGAGGAACACTGAAGCTTTCTTT
CASSSLRNTEAFF
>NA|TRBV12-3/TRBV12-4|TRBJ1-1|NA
TGTGCCAGCGGGCGGGGGGGCACTGAAGCTTTCTTT
CASGRGGTEAFF
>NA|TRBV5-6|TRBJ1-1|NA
TGTGCCAGCAGTTTCGGGATTCCGGGTGAAGCTTTCTTT
CASSFGIPGEAFF
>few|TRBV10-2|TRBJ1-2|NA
TGCGCCAGCAGTGAAGTCGGGATCGGGGACTATGGCTACACCTTC
CASSEVGIGDYGYTF
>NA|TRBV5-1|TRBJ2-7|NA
TGCGCCAGCAACTTTGGGGCCTCCTACGAGCAGTACTTC
CASNFGASYEQYF
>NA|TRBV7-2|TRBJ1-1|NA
TGTGCCAGCAGCTTATCCGGGGGGCCTTACACTGAAGCTTTCTTT
CASSLSGGPYTEAFF
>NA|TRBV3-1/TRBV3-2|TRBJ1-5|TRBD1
TGTGCCAGCAGCCTACAGGGGGCTGAGCAGCCCCAGCATTTT
CASSLQGAEQPQHF
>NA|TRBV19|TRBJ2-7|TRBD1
TGTGCCAGTAGTACGGGACAGGGGAACTCCTACGAGCAGTACTTC
CASSTGQGNSYEQYF
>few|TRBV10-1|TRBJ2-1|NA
TGCGCCAGCAGCCAACAGGGCCTCGGGAACAATGAGCAGTTCTTC
CASSQQGLGNNEQFF
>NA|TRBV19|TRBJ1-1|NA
TGTGCCAGTAGTATTCGGGCGGGCAGCATGAACACTGAAGCTTTCTTT
CASSIRAGSMNTEAFF
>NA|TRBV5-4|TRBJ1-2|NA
TGTGCCAGCAGCTATCCAAGCGGCTATGGCTACACCTTC
CASSYPSGYGYTF
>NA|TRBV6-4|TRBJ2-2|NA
TGTGCCAGCAGTGACTCTCCAGGGGAAGGCGGGGAGCTGTTTTTT
CASSDSPGEGGELFF
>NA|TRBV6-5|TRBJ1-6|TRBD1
TGTGCCAGCAGCCAGGCCAGGGGGTCTAATTCACCCCTCCACTTT
CASSQARGSNSPLHF
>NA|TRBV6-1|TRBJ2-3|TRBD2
TGTGCCAGCAGTGAAGCCGGACTACAGCGGGGATCAGATACGCAGTATTTT
CASSEAGLQRGSDTQYF
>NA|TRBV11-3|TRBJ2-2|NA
TGTGCCAGCAGCTTTGATAGTAACGCCTCCACCGGGGAGCTGTTTTTT
CASSFDSNASTGELFF
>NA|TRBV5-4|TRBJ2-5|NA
TGTGCCAGCACCTCAGGGACGGGGGGCCACCAAGAGACCCAGTACTTC
CASTSGTGGHQETQYF
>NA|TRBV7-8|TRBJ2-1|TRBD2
TGTGCCAGCAGCTTAAGGACTAGCGGGGGGGCCAGGGACAATGAGCAGTTCTTC
CASSLRTSGGARDNEQFF
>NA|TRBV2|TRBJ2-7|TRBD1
TGTGCCAGCAGGGAACTTTCTTGGACAGGGTCTTACGAGCAGTACTTC
CASRELSWTGSYEQYF
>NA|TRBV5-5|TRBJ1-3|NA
TGTGCCAGCAGCCGCGGGGGGACAATTGGAGGAAACACCATATATTTT
CASSRGGTIGGNTIYF
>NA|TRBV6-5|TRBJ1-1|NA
TGTGCCAGCAACCAGGACAGAGGGAACACTGAAGCTTTCTTT
CASNQDRGNTEAFF
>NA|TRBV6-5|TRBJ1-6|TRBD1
TGTGCCAGCAGGAGGACAGGGGTCGATAATTCACCCCTCCACTTT
CASRRTGVDNSPLHF
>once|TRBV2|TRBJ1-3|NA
TGTGCCAGCCAAAGAGGTACAGGAAACACCATATATTTT
CASQRGTGNTIYF
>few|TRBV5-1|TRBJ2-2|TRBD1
TGCGCCAGCGGGACAGGGAATGACGGGGAGCTGTTTTTT
CASGTGNDGELFF
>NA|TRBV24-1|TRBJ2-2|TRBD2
TGTGCCACCAGTGATACTAGCGGGGGGGCCAGCACCGGGGAGCTGTTTTTT
CATSDTSGGASTGELFF
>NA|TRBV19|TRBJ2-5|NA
TGTGCCAGTAGTATTGGCGACAGCATCCCTCCGGTTCAAGAGACCCAGTACTTC
CASSIGDSIPPVQETQYF
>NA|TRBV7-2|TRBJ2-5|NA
TGTGCCAGCAGGTTAGCGTCCGACATTGGTACTGAGACCCAGTACTTC
CASRLASDIGTETQYF
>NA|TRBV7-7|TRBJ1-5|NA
TGTGCCAGCAGCCCCCGGGCGGGTAATCAGCCCCAGCATTTT
CASSPRAGNQPQHF
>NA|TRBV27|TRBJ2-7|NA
TGTGCCAGCAGTCCGACCGACAAGGTCTCCTACGAGCAGTACTTC
CASSPTDKVSYEQYF
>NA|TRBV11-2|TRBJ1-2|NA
TGTGCCAGCAGCTTAGGGCCCAGGGGTAACTATGGCTACACCTTC
CASSLGPRGNYGYTF
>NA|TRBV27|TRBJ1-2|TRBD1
TGTGCCAGCAGTATAAACAGGGGGCTCGACTATGGCTACACCTTC
CASSINRGLDYGYTF
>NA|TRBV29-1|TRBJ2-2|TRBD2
TGCAGCGTCGTAGCGGGGGGGAGCACCGGGGAGCTGTTTTTT
CSVVAGGSTGELFF
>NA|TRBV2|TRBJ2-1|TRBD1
TGTGCCAGCAGTGAAAGGGACAGGGCCTACAATGAGCAGTTCTTC
CASSERDRAYNEQFF
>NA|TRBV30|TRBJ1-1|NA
TGTGCCTGGAGTGTTGACGTGAGGTACACTGAAGCTTTCTTT
CAWSVDVRYTEAFF
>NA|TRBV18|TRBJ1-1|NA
TGTGCCAGTTCGGAGGGGGGGCCCTCCCGCGAGAACACTGAAGCTTTCTTT
CASSEGGPSRENTEAFF
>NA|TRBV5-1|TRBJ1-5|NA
TGCGCCAGCAGGGCCTCCGGGGATGGCAATCAGCCCCAGCATTTT
CASRASGDGNQPQHF
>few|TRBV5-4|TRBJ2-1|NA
TGTGCCAGCAGCGATGACTCGTTTGAGCAGTTCTTC
CASSDDSFEQFF
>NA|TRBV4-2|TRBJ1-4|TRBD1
TGTGCCAGCAGCCAAGAGTACAGGGGGAGTTGGCAACTGTTTTTT
CASSQEYRGSWQLFF